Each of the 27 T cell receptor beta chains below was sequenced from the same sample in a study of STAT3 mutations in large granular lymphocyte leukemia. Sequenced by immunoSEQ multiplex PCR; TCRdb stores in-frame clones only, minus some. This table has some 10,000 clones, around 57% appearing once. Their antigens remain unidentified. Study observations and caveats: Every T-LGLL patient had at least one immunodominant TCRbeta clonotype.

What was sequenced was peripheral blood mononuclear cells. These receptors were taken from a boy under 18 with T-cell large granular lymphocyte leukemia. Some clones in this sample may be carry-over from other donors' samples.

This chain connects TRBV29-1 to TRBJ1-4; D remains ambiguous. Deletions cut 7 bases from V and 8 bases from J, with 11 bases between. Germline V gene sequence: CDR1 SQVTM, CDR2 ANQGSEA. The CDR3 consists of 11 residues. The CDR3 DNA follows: TGCAGCGCCGCCTCCGGCGAAAAACTGTTTTTT. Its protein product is CSAASGEKLFF.

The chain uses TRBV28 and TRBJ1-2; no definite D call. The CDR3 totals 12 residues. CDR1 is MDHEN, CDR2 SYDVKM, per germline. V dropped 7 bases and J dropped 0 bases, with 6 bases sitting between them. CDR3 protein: CASTVPNYGYTF. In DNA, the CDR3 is TGTGCCAGCACCGTCCCTAACTATGGCTACACCTTC.

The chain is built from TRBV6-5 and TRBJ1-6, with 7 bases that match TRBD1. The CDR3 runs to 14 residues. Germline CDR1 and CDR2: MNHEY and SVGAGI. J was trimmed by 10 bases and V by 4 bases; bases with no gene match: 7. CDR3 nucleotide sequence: TGTGCCAGCAGTTTCGCAGGGGGTCGCTCACCCCTCCACTTT. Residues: CASSFAGGRSPLHF.

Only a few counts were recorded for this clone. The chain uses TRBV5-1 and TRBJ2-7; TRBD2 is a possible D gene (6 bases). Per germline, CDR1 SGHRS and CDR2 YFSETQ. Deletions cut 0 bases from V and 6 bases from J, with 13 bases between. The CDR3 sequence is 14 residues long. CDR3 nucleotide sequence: TGCGCCAGCAGCTTGGTTGGCAGCGGGCGCGAGCAGTACTTC. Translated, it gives CASSLVGSGREQYF.

The CDR3 DNA reads as TGTGCTAGTGGTCCACAGGGTAGGACCTACGAGCAGTACTTC. It encodes CASGPQGRTYEQYF. The gene calls are TRBV12-5 and TRBJ2-7; D is possibly TRBD1 (6 bases). CDR1 is LGHNT and CDR2 is FRNRAP in the germline V gene. V lost 5 bases, J lost 2 bases, and 13 bases lay in between. This CDR3 has 14 residues.

For the CDR3, the DNA is TGTGCCTGGAGTGGGGGGGAGACCCAGTACTTC. This gives the protein CAWSGGETQYF. The chain links TRBV30 to TRBJ2-5; D is tentatively TRBD1 or TRBD2 (5 bases each). Trimming stripped 1 base from V and 5 bases from J, with 5 bases between. From germline, CDR1 is GTSNPN and CDR2 SVGIG (reference sequence). The CDR3 runs 11 residues.

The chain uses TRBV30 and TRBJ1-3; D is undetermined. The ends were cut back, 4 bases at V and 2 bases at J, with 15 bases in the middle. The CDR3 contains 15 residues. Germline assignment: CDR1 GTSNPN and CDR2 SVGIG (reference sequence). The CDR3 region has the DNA TGTGCCTGGACCCGTTGGGAGGACCCTGGAAACACCATATATTTT. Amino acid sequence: CAWTRWEDPGNTIYF.

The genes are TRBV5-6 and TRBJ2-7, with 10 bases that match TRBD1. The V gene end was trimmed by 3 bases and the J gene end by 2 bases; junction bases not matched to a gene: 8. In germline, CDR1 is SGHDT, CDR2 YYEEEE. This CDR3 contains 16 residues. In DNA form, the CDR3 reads TGTGCCAGCAGCTCCCACGGGACAGGGGTCCCCTACGAGCAGTACTTC. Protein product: CASSSHGTGVPYEQYF. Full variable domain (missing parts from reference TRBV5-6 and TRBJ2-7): DAGVTQSPTHLIKTRGQQVTLRCSPKSGHDTVSWYQQALGQGPQFIFQYYEEEERQRGNFPDRFSGHQFPNYSSELNVNALLLGDSALYLCASSSHGTGVPYEQYFGPGTRLTVT.

The CDR3 sequence: CAWGESTEAFF. In nucleotides, the CDR3 is TGTGCCTGGGGGGAGAGCACTGAAGCTTTCTTT. This chain joins TRBV30 and TRBJ1-1; the D is unclear. V dropped 5 bases and J dropped 4 bases, with 8 bases sitting between them. The CDR3 sequence is 11 residues long. Looked up from germline, CDR1 is GTSNPN and CDR2 is SVGIG (reference sequence).

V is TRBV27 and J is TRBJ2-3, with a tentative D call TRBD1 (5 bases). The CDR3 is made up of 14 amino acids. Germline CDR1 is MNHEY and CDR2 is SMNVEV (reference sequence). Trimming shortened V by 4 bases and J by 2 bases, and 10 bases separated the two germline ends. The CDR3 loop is CASSSRGVTDTQYF. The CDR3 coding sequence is TGTGCCAGCAGTTCTAGGGGTGTCACAGATACGCAGTATTTT.

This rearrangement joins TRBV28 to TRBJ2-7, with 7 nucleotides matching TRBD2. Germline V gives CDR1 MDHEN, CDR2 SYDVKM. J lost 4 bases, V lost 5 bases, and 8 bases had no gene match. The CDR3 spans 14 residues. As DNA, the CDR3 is TGTGCCAGCAGTCTGATGGGGGGGGGATACGAGCAGTACTTC. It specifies CASSLMGGGYEQYF.

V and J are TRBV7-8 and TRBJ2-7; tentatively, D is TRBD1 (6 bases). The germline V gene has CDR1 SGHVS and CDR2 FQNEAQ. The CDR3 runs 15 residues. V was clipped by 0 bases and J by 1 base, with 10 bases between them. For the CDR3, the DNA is TGTGCCAGCAGCTTAGCCAGGGGCCTATCCTACGAGCAGTACTTC. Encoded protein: CASSLARGLSYEQYF.

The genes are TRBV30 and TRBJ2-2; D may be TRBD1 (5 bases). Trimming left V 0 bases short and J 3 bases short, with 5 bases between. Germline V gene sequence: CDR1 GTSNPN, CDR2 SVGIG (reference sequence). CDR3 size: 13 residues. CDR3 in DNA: TGTGCCTGGAGTGTAGGGGACACCGGGGAGCTGTTTTTT. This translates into CAWSVGDTGELFF.

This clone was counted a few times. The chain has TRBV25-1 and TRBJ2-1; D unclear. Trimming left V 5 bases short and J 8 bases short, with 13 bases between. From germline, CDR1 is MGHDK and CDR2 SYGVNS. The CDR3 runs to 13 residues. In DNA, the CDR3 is TGTGCCAGCAGTCAGTACAGAGGCGATGAGCAGTTCTTC. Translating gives CASSQYRGDEQFF. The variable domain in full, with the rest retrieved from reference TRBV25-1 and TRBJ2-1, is EADIYQTPRYLVIGTGKKITLECSQTMGHDKMYWYQQDPGMELHLIHYSYGVNSTEKGDLSSESTVSRIRTEHFPLTLESARPSHTSQYLCASSQYRGDEQFFGPGTRLTVL.

The CDR3 bases are TGTGCCTGGAGTGTAGGGACTAGCAATGAGCAGTTCTTC. Protein product: CAWSVGTSNEQFF. This rearrangement joins TRBV30 to TRBJ2-1; 8 bases fit TRBD2. The V gene end was trimmed by 0 bases and the J gene end by 6 bases; junction bases not matched to a gene: 1. The CDR3 length is 13 residues. The V gene's germline CDR1 is GTSNPN and CDR2 SVGIG (reference sequence).

CDR3 DNA sequence: TGTGCCAGCTCATTGGGACGGGGGACAGATACGCAGTATTTT. Its protein is CASSLGRGTDTQYF. The V call is TRBV18, the J call TRBJ2-3, with D possibly matching TRBD2 (6 bases). Trimming cost V 5 bases and J 3 bases, with 12 bases left between them. This CDR3 has 14 amino acids. The germline V gene has CDR1 KGHSH and CDR2 LQKENI.

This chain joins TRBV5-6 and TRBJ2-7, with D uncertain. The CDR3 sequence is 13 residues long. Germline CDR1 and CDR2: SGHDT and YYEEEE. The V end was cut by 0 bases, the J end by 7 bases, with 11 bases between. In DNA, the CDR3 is TGTGCCAGCAGCTTGGGTGGGGTAGGAGAGCAGTACTTC. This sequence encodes CASSLGGVGEQYF. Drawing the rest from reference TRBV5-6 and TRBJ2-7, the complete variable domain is DAGVTQSPTHLIKTRGQQVTLRCSPKSGHDTVSWYQQALGQGPQFIFQYYEEEERQRGNFPDRFSGHQFPNYSSELNVNALLLGDSALYLCASSLGGVGEQYFGPGTRLTVT.

CDR3 sequence (DNA): TGCGCCAGCAGCGCTAGCGGGATGTACAATGAGCAGTTCTTC. Amino acids: CASSASGMYNEQFF. The chain couples TRBV5-1 to TRBJ2-1, with 9 bases that match TRBD2. The CDR3 has 14 amino acids. The J segment lost 4 bases and the V segment lost 4 bases, leaving 3 bases of the junction unmatched. Germline CDR1 is SGHRS and CDR2 is YFSETQ.

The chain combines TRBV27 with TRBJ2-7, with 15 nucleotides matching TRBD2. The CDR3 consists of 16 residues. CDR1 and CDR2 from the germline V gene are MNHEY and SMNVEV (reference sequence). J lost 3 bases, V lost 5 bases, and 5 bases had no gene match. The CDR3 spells CASSPWTSGRVYEQYF. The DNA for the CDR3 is TGTGCCAGCAGTCCATGGACTAGCGGGAGGGTCTACGAGCAGTACTTC.

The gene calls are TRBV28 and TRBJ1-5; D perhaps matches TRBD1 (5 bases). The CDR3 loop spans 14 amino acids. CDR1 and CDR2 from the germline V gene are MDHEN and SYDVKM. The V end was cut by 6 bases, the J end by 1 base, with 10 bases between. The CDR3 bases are TGTGCCAGCAGGACGCCAGGGAGCAATCAGCCCCAGCATTTT. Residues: CASRTPGSNQPQHF.

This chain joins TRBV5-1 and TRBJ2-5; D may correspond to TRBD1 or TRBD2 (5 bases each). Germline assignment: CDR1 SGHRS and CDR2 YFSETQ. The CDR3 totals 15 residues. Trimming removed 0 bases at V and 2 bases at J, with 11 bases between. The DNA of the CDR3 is TGCGCCAGCAGCTTGGTAGGTGGGACGCAAGAGACCCAGTACTTC. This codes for CASSLVGGTQETQYF.

CDR3 protein: CASSLELWAGAHDQPQHF. CDR3 nucleotides: TGTGCCAGCAGCTTAGAGCTTTGGGCAGGGGCCCACGATCAGCCCCAGCATTTT. The rearrangement joins TRBV7-9 to TRBJ1-5; D perhaps matches TRBD1 (6 bases). This CDR3 contains 18 residues. The germline V gene has CDR1 SEHNR and CDR2 FQNEAQ (reference sequence). V lost 1 base to trimming and J lost 5 bases, with 21 bases between them.

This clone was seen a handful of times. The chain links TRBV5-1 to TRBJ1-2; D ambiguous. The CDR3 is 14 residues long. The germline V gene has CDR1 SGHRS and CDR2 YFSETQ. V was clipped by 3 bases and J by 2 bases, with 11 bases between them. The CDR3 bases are TGCGCCAGCAGCTCTAATAGCATGAACTATGGCTACACCTTC. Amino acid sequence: CASSSNSMNYGYTF.

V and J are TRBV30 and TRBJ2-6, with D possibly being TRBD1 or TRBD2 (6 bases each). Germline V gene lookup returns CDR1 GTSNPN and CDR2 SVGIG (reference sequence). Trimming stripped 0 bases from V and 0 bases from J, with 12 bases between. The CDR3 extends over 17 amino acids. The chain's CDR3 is CAWSVRGQHSGANVLTF. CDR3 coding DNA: TGTGCCTGGAGTGTACGGGGGCAGCACTCTGGGGCCAACGTCCTGACTTTC.

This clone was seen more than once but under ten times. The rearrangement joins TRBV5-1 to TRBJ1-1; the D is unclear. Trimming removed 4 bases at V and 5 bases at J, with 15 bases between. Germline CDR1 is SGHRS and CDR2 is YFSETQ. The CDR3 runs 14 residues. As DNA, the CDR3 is TGCGCCAGCAGCCCTGACAACCCGGGGACTGAAGCTTTCTTT. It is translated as CASSPDNPGTEAFF.

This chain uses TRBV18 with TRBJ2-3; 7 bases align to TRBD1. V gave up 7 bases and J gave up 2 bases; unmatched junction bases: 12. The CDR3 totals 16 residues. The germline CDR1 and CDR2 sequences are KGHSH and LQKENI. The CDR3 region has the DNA TGTGCCAGCTACCCAAGGGGGCAAAAACTCACAGATACGCAGTATTTT. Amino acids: CASYPRGQKLTDTQYF.

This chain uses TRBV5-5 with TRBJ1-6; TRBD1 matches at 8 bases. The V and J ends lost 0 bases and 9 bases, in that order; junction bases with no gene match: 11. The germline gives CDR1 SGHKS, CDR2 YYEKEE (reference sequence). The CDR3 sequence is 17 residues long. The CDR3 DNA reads TGTGCCAGCAGCTTGGCCGGGGTAGACAGGGGTAGTTCACCCCTCCACTTT. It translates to CASSLAGVDRGSSPLHF.